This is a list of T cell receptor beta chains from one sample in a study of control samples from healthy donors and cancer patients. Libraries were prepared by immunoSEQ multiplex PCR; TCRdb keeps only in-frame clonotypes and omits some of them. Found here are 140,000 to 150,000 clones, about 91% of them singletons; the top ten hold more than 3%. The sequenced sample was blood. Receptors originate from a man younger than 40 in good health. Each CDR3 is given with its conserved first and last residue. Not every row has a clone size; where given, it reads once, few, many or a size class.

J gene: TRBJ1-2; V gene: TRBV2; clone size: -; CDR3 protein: CASSDRGKNYGYTF
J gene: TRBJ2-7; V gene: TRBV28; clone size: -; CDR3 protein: CASSLPGTGYEQYF
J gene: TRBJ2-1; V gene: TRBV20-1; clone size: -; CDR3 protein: CSASWVGGGREQFF
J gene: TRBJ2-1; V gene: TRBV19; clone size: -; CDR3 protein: CASNPGSSHVNEQFF
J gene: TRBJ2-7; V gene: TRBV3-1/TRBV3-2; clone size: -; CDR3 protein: CASSQDRLGIEQYF
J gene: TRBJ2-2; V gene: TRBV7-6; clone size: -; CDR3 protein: CASSWTENTGELFF
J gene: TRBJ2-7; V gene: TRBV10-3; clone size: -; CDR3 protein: CAIRFEGTEDEQYF
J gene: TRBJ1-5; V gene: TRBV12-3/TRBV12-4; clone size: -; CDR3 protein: CASSFTSNQPQHF
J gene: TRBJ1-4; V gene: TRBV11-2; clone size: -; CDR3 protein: CASSSTATNEKLFF
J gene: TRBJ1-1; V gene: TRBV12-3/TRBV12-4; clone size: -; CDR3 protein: CASSRTVPGEAFF
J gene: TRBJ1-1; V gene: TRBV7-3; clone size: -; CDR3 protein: CASSLRGSGQGRYMNTEAFF
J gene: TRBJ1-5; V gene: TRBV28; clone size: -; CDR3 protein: CASSLAFLSNQPQHF
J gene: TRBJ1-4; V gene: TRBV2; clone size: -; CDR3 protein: CASSGATNEKLFF
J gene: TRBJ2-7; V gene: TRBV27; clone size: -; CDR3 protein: CASSLGAGDFYEQYF
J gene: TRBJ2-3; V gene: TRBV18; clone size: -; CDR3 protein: CASSSLAGGRTDTQYF
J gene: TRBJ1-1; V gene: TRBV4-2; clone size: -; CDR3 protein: CASSQEAATTEAFF
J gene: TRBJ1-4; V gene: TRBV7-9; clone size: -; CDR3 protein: CASSPGRPHEKLFF
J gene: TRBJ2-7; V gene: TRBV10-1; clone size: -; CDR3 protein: CASSDSLTGYEQYF
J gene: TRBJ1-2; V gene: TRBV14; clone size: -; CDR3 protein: CASSQVRNYGYTF
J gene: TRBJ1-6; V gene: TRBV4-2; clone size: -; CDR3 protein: CASSQAGGNSPLHF
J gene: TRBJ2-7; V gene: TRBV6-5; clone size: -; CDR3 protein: CASRRGPSYEQYF
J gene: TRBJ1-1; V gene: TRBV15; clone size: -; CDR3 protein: CATSRADGSEAFF
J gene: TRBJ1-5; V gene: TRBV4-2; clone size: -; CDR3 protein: CASSQGTGGGQPQHF
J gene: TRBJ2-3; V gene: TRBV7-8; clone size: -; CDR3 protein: CASSFITQGPEHTDTQYF
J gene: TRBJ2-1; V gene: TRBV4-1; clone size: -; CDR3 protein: CASSQDGRQGPYNEQFF
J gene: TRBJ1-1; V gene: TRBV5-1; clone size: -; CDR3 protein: CASSAGQPNTEAFF
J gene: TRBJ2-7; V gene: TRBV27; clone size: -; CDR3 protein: CASRPTTGGAYEQYF
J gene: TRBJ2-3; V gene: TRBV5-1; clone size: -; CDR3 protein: CASDDYLSDTQYF
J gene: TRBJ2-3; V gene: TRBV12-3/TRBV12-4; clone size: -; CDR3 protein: CATTNLGDTQYF
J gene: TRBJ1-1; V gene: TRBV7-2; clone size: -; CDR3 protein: CASSLAGGGYTEAFF
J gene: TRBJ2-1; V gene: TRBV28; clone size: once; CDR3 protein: CASSPRQESSYNEQFF
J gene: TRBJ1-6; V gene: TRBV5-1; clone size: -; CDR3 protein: CASSPYRQDSPLHF
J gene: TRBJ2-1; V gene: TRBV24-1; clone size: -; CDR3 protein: CATSEWTSGGFYNEQFF
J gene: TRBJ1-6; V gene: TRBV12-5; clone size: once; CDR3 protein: CASVIDRADSPLHF
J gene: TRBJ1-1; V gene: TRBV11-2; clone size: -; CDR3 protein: CASSLRVYPGGKGAEAFF
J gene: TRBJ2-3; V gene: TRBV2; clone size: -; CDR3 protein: CASKVGRGFPDTQYF
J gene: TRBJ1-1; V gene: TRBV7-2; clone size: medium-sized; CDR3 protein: CASSPRQGTEAFF
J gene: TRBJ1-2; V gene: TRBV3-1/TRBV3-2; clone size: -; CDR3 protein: CASSQAGGARGYTF
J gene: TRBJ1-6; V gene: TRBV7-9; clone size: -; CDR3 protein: CASSTYRERDSPLHF
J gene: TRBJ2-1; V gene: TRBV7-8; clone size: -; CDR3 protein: CASRGGNEQFF
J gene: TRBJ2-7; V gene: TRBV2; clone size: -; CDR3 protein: CASLRRDRVSYEQYF
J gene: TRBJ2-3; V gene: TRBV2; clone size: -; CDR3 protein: CASSDGLAGRDTQYF
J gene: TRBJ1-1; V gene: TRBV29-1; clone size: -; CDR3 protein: CSVEKAGPTEAFF
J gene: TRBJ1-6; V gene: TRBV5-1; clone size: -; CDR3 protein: CASSLRVDSPLHF
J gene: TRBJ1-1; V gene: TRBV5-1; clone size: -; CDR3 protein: CASSLDRVNTEAFF
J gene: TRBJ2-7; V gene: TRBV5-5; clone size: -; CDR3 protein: CASSFLGVGSYEQYF
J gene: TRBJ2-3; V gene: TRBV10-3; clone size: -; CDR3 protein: CAATSGGTDTQYF
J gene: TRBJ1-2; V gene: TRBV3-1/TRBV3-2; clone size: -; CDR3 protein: CASSPSGQWGGYTF
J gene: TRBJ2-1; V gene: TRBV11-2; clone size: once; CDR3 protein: CASSPREDEQFF
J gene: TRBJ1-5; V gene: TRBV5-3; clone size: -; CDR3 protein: CARSLINRSNQPQHF
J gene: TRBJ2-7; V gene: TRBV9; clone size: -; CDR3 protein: CASSVTGAPGRNEQYF
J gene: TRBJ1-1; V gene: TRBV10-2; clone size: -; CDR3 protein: CASSESLTGVGTEAFF
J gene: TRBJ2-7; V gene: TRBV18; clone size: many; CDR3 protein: CASSPSAGYEQYF
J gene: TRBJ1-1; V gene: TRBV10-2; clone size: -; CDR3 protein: CASSGTEAFF